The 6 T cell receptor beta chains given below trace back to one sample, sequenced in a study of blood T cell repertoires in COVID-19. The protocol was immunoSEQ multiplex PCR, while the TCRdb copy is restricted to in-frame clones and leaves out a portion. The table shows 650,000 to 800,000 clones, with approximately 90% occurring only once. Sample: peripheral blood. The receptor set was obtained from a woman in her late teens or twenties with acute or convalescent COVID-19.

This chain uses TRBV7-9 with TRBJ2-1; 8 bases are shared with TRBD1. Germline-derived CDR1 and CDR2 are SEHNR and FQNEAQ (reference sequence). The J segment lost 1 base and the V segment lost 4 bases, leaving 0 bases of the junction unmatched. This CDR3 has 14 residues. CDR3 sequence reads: CASSYRGSYNEQFF. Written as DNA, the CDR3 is TGTGCCAGCAGCTACAGGGGGTCCTACAATGAGCAGTTCTTC.

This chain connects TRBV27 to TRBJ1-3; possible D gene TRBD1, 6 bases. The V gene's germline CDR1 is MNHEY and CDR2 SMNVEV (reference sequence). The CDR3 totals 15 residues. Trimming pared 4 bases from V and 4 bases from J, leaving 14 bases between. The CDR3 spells CASSSTGNLGNTIYF. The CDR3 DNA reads TGTGCCAGCAGTTCTACAGGGAATTTAGGAAACACCATATATTTT.

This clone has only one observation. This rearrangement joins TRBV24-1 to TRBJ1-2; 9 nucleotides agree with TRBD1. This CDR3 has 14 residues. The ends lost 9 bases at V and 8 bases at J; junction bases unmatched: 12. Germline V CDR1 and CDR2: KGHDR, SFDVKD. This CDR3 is CATRSSGTGKGYTF. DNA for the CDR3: TGTGCCACCCGAAGCTCCGGGACAGGGAAAGGCTACACCTTC.

DNA for the CDR3: TGTGCCAGCAGCAAAGAGGCAGGGGGCGAGTCTCGTGATCAGCCCCAGCATTTT. Protein product: CASSKEAGGESRDQPQHF. The rearrangement joins TRBV21-1 to TRBJ1-5; the tabulated D call, TRBD1, remains unverified against the DNA. TRBV21-1 is a listed pseudogene. The CDR3 totals 18 residues.

CDR3 sequence (DNA): TGTGCCAGCAGTTTCGAACAATACTATGGCTACACCTTC. Translating gives CASSFEQYYGYTF. The chain couples TRBV12-3 or TRBV12-4 to TRBJ1-2; D remains unclear. Trimming stripped 3 bases from V and 3 bases from J, with 8 bases between. The CDR3 extends over 13 amino acids.

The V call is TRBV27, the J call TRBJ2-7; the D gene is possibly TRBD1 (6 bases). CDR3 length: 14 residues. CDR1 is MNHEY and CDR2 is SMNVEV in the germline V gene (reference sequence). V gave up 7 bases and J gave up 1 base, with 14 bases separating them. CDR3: CASTPGDKSYEQYF. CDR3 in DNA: TGTGCCAGCACCCCAGGGGACAAATCCTACGAGCAGTACTTC.